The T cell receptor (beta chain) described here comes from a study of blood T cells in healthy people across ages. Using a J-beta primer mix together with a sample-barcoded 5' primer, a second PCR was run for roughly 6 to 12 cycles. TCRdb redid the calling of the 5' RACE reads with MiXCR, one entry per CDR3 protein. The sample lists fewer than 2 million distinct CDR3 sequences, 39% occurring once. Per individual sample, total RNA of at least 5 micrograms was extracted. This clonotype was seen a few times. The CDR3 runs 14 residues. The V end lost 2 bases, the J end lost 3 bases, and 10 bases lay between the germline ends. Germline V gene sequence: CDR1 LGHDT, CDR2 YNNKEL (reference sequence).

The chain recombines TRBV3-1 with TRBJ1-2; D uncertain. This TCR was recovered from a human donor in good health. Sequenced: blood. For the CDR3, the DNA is TGTGCCAGCAGCCAAAGAGGAGAATACTATGGCTACACCTTC. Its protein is CASSQRGEYYGYTF. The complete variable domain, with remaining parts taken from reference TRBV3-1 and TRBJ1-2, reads DTAVSQTPKYLVTQMGNDKSIKCEQNLGHDTMYWYKQDSKKFLKIMFSYNNKELIINETVPNRFSPKSPDKAHLNLHINSLELGDSAVYFCASSQRGEYYGYTFGSGTRLTVV.